The present T cell receptor beta chain was sequenced within a study of T cell changes during pregnancy in multiple sclerosis. Produced via immunoSEQ multiplex PCR; TCRdb's table is partial and in-frame only. The table shows 90,000 to 120,000 clones, with 85% to 95% occurring only once. The V gene's germline CDR1 is SGHTA and CDR2 FQGTGA. The CDR3 extends over 15 amino acids. Trimming removed 2 bases from V and 1 base from J, with 10 bases in between. The sequence derives from a female donor in good health, enrolled as a control in a pregnancy study. The sequenced sample was peripheral blood, obtained in the third trimester of pregnancy. The chain combines TRBV7-3 with TRBJ2-3; D is perhaps TRBD2 (5 bases). The DNA for the CDR3 is TGTGCCAGCAGCTTAGGAGGATCTGGCACAGATACGCAGTATTTT. It encodes CASSLGGSGTDTQYF.